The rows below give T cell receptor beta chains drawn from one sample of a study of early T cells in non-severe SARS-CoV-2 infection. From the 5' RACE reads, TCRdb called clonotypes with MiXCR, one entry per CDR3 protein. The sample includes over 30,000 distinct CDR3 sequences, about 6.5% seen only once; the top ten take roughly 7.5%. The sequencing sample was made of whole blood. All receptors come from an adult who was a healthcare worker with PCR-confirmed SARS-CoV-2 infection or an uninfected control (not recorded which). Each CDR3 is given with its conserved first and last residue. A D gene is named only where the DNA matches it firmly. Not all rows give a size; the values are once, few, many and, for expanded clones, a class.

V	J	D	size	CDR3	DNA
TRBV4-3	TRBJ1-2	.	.	CASSQAVREKYGYTF	TGCGCCAGCAGCCAAGCCGTCCGGGAGAAATATGGCTACACCTTC
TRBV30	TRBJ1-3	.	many	CAWSVPGARGNTIYF	TGTGCCTGGAGTGTACCCGGGGCTAGGGGAAACACCATATATTTT
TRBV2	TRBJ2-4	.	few	CASGGFGVSVYF	TGTGCCAGCGGAGGCTTTGGGGTATCTGTGTACTTC
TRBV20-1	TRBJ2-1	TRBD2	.	CSARDVPGLAGNEQFF	TGCAGTGCTAGAGATGTTCCGGGACTAGCTGGCAATGAGCAGTTCTTC
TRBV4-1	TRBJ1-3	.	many	CASSQGISVSGNTIYF	TGCGCCAGCAGCCAAGGGATTTCCGTCTCTGGAAACACCATATATTTT
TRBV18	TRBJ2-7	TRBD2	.	CASSETSGAYEQYF	TGTGCCAGCTCAGAGACTAGCGGGGCCTACGAGCAGTACTTC
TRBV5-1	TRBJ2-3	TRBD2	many	CASSLAGGTDTQYF	TGCGCCAGCAGCTTAGCGGGGGGCACAGATACGCAGTATTTT
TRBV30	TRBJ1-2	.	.	CAWNRGAYGYTF	TGTGCCTGGAATCGGGGAGCGTATGGCTACACCTTC
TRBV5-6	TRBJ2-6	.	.	CASSLKGSGANVLTF	TGTGCCAGCAGCTTGAAGGGCTCTGGGGCCAACGTCCTGACTTTC
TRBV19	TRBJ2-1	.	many	CASSIPGASYNEQFF	TGTGCCAGTAGTATCCCGGGGGCATCCTACAATGAGCAGTTCTTC
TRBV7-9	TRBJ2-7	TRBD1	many	CASSKPTGGLTYEQYF	TGTGCCAGCAGCAAACCAACAGGGGGCCTAACCTACGAGCAGTACTTC
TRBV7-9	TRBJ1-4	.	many	CASSPEPGNEKLFF	TGTGCCAGCAGCCCCGAACCGGGGAATGAAAAACTGTTTTTT
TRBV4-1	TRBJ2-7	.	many	CASSKQVLRSYEQYF	TGCGCCAGCAGCAAGCAGGTACTGCGCTCCTACGAGCAGTACTTC
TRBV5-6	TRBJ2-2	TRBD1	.	CASSTGQTNTGELFF	TGTGCCAGCAGCACGGGACAGACGAACACCGGGGAGCTGTTTTTT
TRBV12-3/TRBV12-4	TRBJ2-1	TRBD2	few	CASSFGGYNNEQFF	TGTGCCAGCAGTTTCGGGGGGTACAACAATGAGCAGTTCTTC
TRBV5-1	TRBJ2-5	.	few	CASSLSQETQYF	TGCGCCAGCAGCTTATCCCAAGAGACCCAGTACTTC
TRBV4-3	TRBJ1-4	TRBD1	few	CASSPTPGQGTQEKLFF	TGCGCCAGCAGCCCGACACCGGGACAGGGAACGCAAGAAAAACTGTTTTTT
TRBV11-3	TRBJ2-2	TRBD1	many	CASSWTGTSGELFF	TGTGCCAGCAGCTGGACAGGGACGAGCGGGGAGCTGTTTTTT
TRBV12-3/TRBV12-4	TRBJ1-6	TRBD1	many	CAGGTVGSPLHF	TGTGCCGGAGGGACAGTGGGTTCACCCCTCCACTTT
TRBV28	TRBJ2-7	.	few	CASRGGGNEQYF	TGTGCCAGCAGGGGAGGGGGGAACGAGCAGTACTTC
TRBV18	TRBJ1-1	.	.	CASSPQEGQEAFF	TGTGCCAGCTCACCACAAGAAGGACAGGAAGCTTTCTTT
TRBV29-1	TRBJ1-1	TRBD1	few	CSVRQGTNTEAFF	TGCAGCGTTCGACAGGGGACGAACACTGAAGCTTTCTTT
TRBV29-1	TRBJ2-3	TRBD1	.	CSVGDRGPDTQYF	TGCAGCGTTGGGGACAGGGGTCCAGATACGCAGTATTTT
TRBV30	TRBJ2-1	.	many	CAWSVGGGALGAYNEQFF	TGTGCCTGGAGTGTAGGCGGGGGCGCCTTGGGGGCCTACAATGAGCAGTTCTTC
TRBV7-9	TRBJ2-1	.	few	CASSSLAVEQFF	TGTGCCAGCAGCTCCCTAGCAGTTGAGCAGTTCTTC
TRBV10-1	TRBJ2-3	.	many	CASSEGSAGGPHTDTQYF	TGCGCCAGCAGTGAGGGTTCGGCGGGCGGACCGCACACAGATACGCAGTATTTT
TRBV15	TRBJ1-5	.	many	CATSRAETVTRNQPQHF	TGTGCCACCAGCAGAGCCGAGACAGTGACGAGAAATCAGCCCCAGCATTTT
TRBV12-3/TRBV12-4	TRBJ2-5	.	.	CASSLGRRQETQYF	TGTGCCAGCAGTTTAGGGCGACGCCAAGAGACCCAGTACTTC
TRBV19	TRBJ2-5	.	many	CASSTTGGQETQYF	TGTGCCAGTAGTACGACAGGAGGTCAAGAGACCCAGTACTTC
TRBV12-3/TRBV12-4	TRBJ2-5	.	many	CASSFYADQETQYF	TGTGCCAGCAGTTTTTACGCAGACCAAGAGACCCAGTACTTC
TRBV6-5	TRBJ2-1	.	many	CASSETGSYNEQFF	TGTGCCAGCAGCGAAACAGGGTCCTACAATGAGCAGTTCTTC
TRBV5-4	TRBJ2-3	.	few	CASSFGGTSTDTQYF	TGTGCCAGCAGCTTCGGCGGTACTAGCACAGATACGCAGTATTTT
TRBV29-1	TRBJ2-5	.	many	CSVWLVGVETQYF	TGCAGCGTTTGGCTCGTTGGAGTGGAGACCCAGTACTTC
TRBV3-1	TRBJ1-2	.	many	CASSHRGQASFGYTF	TGTGCCAGCAGCCATCGCGGGCAGGCGTCCTTTGGCTACACCTTC
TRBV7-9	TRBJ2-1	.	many	CASSLGGNYNEQFF	TGTGCCAGCAGCTTAGGGGGGAACTACAATGAGCAGTTCTTC
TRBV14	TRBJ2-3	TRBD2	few	CASSQELAGGDTQYF	TGTGCCAGCAGCCAGGAACTAGCGGGGGGAGACACGCAGTATTTT
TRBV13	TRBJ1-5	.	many	CASSLEGFQPQHF	TGTGCCAGCAGCTTAGAGGGTTTCCAGCCCCAGCATTTT
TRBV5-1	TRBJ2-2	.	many	CASSLDPGARAGELFF	TGCGCCAGCAGCTTGGATCCGGGAGCCAGAGCGGGGGAGCTGTTTTTT
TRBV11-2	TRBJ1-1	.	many	CASSLGVGTEAFF	TGTGCCAGCAGCTTAGGGGTCGGGACTGAAGCTTTCTTT
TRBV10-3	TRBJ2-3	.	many	CAISVGAAADTQYF	TGTGCCATCAGTGTGGGTGCAGCGGCAGATACGCAGTATTTT
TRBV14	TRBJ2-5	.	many	CASSRWRAQPQETQYF	TGTGCCAGCAGCCGCTGGCGTGCGCAACCCCAAGAGACCCAGTACTTC
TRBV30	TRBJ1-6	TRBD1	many	CAWATGNWDSPLHF	TGTGCCTGGGCGACAGGGAATTGGGATTCACCCCTCCACTTT
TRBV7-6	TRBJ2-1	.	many	CASSLNRAGEQFF	TGTGCCAGCAGCTTAAACAGGGCAGGGGAGCAGTTCTTC
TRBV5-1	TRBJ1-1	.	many	CASSAGNTEAFF	TGCGCCAGCAGTGCAGGGAACACTGAAGCTTTCTTT
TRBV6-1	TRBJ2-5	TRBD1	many	CASSEARDRGIQETQYF	TGTGCCAGCAGTGAAGCTCGAGACAGGGGAATCCAAGAGACCCAGTACTTC
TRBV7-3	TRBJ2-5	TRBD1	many	CASSLFQTGQETQYF	TGTGCCAGCAGCTTATTCCAGACAGGGCAAGAGACCCAGTACTTC
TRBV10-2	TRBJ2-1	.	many	CASSGPEQFF	TGCGCCAGCAGTGGGCCTGAGCAGTTCTTC
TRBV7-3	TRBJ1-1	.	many	CASSSRDGNTEAFF	TGTGCCAGCAGCTCCCGGGACGGGAACACTGAAGCTTTCTTT
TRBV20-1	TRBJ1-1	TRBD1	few	CSARVAGTGKNTEAFF	TGCAGTGCTAGAGTCGCCGGGACAGGAAAGAACACTGAAGCTTTCTTT
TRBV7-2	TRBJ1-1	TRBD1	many	CASSTQGHTEAFF	TGTGCCAGCAGCACACAGGGGCACACTGAAGCTTTCTTT
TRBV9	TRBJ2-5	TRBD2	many	CANGFERGQTQYF	TGTGCCAACGGATTTGAGCGGGGACAGACCCAGTACTTC
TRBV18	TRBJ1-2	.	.	CASSGDYGYTF	TGTGCCAGCTCAGGGGACTATGGCTACACCTTC
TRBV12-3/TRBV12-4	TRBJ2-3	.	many	CASSLKDTQYF	TGTGCCAGCAGTTTAAAAGATACGCAGTATTTT
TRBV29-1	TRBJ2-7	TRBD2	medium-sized	CSVASGAYEQYF	TGCAGCGTTGCCAGCGGGGCCTACGAGCAGTACTTC
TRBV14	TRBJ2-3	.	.	CASSRRGIGTDTQYF	TGTGCCAGCAGCCGAAGGGGAATCGGAACAGATACGCAGTATTTT